The T cell receptor beta chain under discussion was sequenced for a study of T cells in Graves' hyperthyroidism and ophthalmopathy. The source material, RNA transcripts, was used to amplify TCR beta CDR3 regions. With the HTBI primer set, the TCR CDR3 went through a first round of RT-PCR. TCRdb independently ran MiXCR on the multiplex PCR reads; one entry per CDR3 protein. The sample contains hundreds of thousands of distinct CDR3 sequences, roughly 15% of which appear only once. A few counts support this clonotype. Specimen: blood. This clonotype was sampled from a woman aged 18-35 years with Graves' hyperthyroidism.

In DNA, the CDR3 is TGTGCCAGTACAGGGGTAAACACAGAGACCCAGTACTTC. It specifies CASTGVNTETQYF. The chain couples TRBV28 to TRBJ2-5; 7 nucleotides align to TRBD1. Germline V CDR1 and CDR2: MDHEN, SYDVKM. The CDR3 totals 13 residues. Trimming took 9 bases from V and 4 from J; bases not matched to a gene: 8.